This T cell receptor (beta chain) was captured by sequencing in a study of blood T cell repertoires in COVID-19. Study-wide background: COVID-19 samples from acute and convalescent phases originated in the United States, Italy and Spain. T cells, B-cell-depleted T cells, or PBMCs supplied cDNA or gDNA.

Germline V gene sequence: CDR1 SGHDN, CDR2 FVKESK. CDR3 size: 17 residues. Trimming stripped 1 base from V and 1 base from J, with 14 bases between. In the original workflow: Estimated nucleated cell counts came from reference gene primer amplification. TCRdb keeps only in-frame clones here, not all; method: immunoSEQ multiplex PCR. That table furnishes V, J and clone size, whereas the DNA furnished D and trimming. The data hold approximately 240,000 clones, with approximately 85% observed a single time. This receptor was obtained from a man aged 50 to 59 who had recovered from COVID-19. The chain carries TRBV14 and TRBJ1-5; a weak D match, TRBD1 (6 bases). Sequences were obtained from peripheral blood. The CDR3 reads CASSQGRRGGSNQPQHF. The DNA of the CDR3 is TGTGCCAGCAGCCAAGGTAGGAGGGGGGGGAGCAATCAGCCCCAGCATTTT.